The source of this TCR beta chain is a study of blood T cell repertoires in COVID-19. About the research overall: Samples representing acute and convalescent COVID-19 were sourced from the United States, Italy and Spain. T cells, B-cell-depleted T cells, or PBMCs provided the cDNA or gDNA that served as material.

J lost 8 bases, V lost 4 bases, and 8 bases had no gene match. The germline V gene has CDR1 LNHNV and CDR2 YYDKDF (reference sequence). The length of the CDR3 is 15 residues. Using immunoSEQ multiplex PCR, the repertoire was profiled, and TCRdb retains in-frame clones only, with some absent. This table holds some 220,000 clones, about nine tenths found once. Participants were aged about 18 to 90 years, lived in under 30 US areas, and enrolled virtually. Cohort assignment relied on participant-reported clinical history. The chain is built from TRBV15 and TRBJ1-4, with 9 bases that match TRBD1. This TCR was recovered from a woman between 35 and 50 years old with acute COVID-19. The sequencing input was PBMCs or T cells enriched from blood (not recorded which). CDR3 protein: CATSMPGTGREKLFF. The CDR3 region has the DNA TGTGCCACCAGCATGCCCGGGACAGGGCGCGAAAAACTGTTTTTT.